This T cell receptor beta chain was captured by sequencing in a study of blood T cell repertoires in COVID-19. Followed longitudinally, the Seattle patients had been enrolled during active infection. The CDR3 covers 16 residues. CDR1 is MNHEY, CDR2 SVGAGI, per germline. With 2 bases clipped from V and 6 bases from J, the junction kept 10 bases outside the gene matches. In the original workflow: Reference gene primer amplification gave nucleated cell count estimates. Sequenced by immunoSEQ multiplex PCR; TCRdb stores in-frame clones only, minus some. Clone size and V and J calls were adopted from that table, with D and trimming inferred from the DNA. The top ten clones hold 30% to 40% of a sample with approximately 58,000 clones, roughly 77% of them seen once.

Sequencing input: peripheral blood. The clonotype comes from a man aged 55 to 70 with COVID-19, enrolled during active disease. The chain recombines TRBV6-5 with TRBJ1-2; TRBD1 aligns across 9 bases. CDR3 sequence (DNA): TGTGCCAGCAGTTACGTGGAGGGGGACAGGGATAATGGCTACACCTTC. Amino acid sequence: CASSYVEGDRDNGYTF.